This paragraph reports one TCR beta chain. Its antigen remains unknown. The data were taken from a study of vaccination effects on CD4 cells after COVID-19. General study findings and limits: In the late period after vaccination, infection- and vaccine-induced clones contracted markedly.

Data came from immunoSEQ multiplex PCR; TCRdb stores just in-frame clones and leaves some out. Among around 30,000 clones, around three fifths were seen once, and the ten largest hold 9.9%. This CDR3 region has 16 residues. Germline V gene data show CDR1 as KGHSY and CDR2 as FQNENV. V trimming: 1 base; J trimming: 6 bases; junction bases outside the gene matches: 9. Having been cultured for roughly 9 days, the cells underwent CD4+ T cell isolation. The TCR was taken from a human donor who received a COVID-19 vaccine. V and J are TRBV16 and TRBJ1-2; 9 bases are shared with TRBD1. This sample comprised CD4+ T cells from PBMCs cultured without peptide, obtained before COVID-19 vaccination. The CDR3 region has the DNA TGTGCCAGCAGCCAATTAAACAGGGGGCCTTCGAATGGCTACACCTTC. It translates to CASSQLNRGPSNGYTF.